The subject of this entry is one T cell receptor beta chain. Compared with germline, one end of the junction differs, possibly owing to a read error. Within the sample, other DNA sequences also encode this same CDR3. The entry originates in a study of blood T cell repertoires in COVID-19. Across the whole study: The study drew acute and convalescent COVID-19 samples from the United States, Italy and Spain. PBMCs, B-cell-depleted T cells, or T cells provided the cDNA or gDNA that made up the material.

Methods used by the authors: Nucleated cell number was recorded as an estimate derived from reference gene primer amplification. The data were produced by immunoSEQ multiplex PCR, yet TCRdb's version contains in-frame clones alone and is incomplete. That table is the source of V, J and clone size, and D and trimming were worked out from the DNA. Among over 200,000 clones listed, 88% were seen once. The CDR3 covers 15 residues. Germline lookup yields CDR1 GTSNPN and CDR2 SVGIG (reference sequence). This sequence was found in a woman aged 60-70 years with acute or convalescent COVID-19. V is TRBV30 and J is TRBJ1-2, with 9 bases identical to TRBD1. The source material was peripheral blood. CDR3 sequence reads: CAWSRTGAGDYGYTF. Written as DNA, the CDR3 is TGTGCCTGGAGTCGGACAGGGGCAGGAGACTATGGCTACACCTTT. The full variable domain, rest sourced from reference TRBV30 and TRBJ1-2, is SQTIHQWPATLVQPVGSPLSLECTVEGTSNPNLYWYRQAAGRGLQLLFYSVGIGQISSEVPQNLSASRPQDRQFILSSKKLLLSDSGFYLCAWSRTGAGDYGYTFGSGTRLTVV.